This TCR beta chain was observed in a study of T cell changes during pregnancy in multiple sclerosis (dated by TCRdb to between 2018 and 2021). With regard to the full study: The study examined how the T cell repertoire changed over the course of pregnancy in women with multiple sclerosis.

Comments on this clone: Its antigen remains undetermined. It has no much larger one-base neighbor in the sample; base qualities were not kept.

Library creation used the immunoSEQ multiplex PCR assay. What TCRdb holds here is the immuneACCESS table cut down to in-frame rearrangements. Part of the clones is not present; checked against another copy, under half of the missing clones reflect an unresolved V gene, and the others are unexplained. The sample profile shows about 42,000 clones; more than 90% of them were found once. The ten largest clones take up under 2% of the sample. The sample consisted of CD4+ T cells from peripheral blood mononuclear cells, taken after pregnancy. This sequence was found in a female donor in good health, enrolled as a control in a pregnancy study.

This receptor carries the CDR3 CASSQREQADPGGYTF. The nucleotide sequence reads as follows: TGCGCCAGCAGCCAAAGGGAACAGGCCGATCCGGGTGGCTACACCTTC. This chain is built from TRBV4-1 and TRBJ1-2; a weak D assignment points to TRBD1 (5 bases agree). Inclusive of the bounding cysteine and phenylalanine, the CDR3 is 16 residues long. Only the CDR3 portion is preserved as DNA: 48 bases, with reading frame beginning at the first base. Relative to germline, V is 2 bases shorter and J is 7 bases shorter, with 20 bases between their ends. From the germline V gene, CDR1 is MGHRA and CDR2 is YSYEKL.